These 20 T cell receptor beta chains were sequenced from one sample in a study of blood T cells in healthy people across ages. It was with a sample-barcoded 5' primer and a J-beta primer mix that a second PCR of about 6 to 12 cycles was run. TCRdb reprocessed the 5' RACE reads via MiXCR and lists one record per CDR3 protein. The sample yields about 1.7 million distinct CDR3 sequences, over 25% seen once. The sample was blood. Receptors originate from a woman in her twenties or thirties in good health.

This clonotype was observed a few times. The chain combines TRBV6-5 with TRBJ2-1, with 9 positions matching TRBD1. With V trimmed by 6 bases and J by 6 bases, 6 bases remained unmatched. CDR1 and CDR2 (germline): MNHEY, SVGAGI. The CDR3 consists of 14 residues. DNA for the CDR3: TGTGCCAGCAGGGGGACAGGGATGGTCAATGAGCAGTTCTTC. Translation gives CASRGTGMVNEQFF.

The chain employs TRBV5-4 and TRBJ1-1, with D perhaps matching TRBD1 (6 bases). In germline, CDR1 is SGHNT, CDR2 YYREEE (reference sequence). V lost 4 bases, J lost 6 bases, and 16 bases lay in between. The CDR3 runs 14 residues. CDR3 loop: CASSPQWGAAEAFF. In nucleotides, the CDR3 is TGTGCCAGCAGCCCGCAGTGGGGGGCGGCTGAAGCTTTCTTT.

This clonotype was observed a handful of times. The chain links TRBV12-3 or TRBV12-4 to TRBJ2-5; D is perhaps TRBD2 (5 bases). This CDR3 spans 15 amino acids. With 5 bases removed from V and 11 bases from J, the gap between germline ends came to 24 bases. The DNA for the CDR3 is TGTGCCAGCAGTCCGAGGACTGGAACTTACAATGAGCAGTACTTC. Translated: CASSPRTGTYNEQYF.

The V gene is TRBV6-5, the J gene TRBJ2-7; no definite D call. Germline V gives CDR1 MNHEY, CDR2 SVGAGI. The V end lost 5 bases, the J end lost 2 bases, and 13 bases lay between the germline ends. CDR3 length: 14 amino acids. Written as DNA, the CDR3 is TGTGCCAGCAGTCCGGCCCTAGGACCCTACGAGCAGTACTTC. It specifies CASSPALGPYEQYF.

This clonotype was observed many times. The chain is built from TRBV2 and TRBJ1-2; D call uncertain. The CDR3 has 12 residues. Germline CDR1 SNHLY, CDR2 FYNNEI. Deletions cut 6 bases from V and 2 bases from J, with 7 bases between. CDR3 bases: TGTGCCAGCAGCGCAGAGAACTATGGCTACACCTTC. Its translation is CASSAENYGYTF.

The chain's CDR3 is CSAEIYGDNWNEQFF. The DNA for the CDR3 is TGCAGTGCTGAGATTTACGGTGACAATTGGAATGAGCAGTTCTTC. This rearrangement joins TRBV20-1 to TRBJ2-1; D not certain. This CDR3 comprises 15 residues. Trimming pared 5 bases from V and 7 bases from J, leaving 21 bases between. Germline V gene data show CDR1 as DFQATT and CDR2 as SNEGSKA (reference sequence).

This clonotype has more than one count but fewer than ten. The chain uses TRBV20-1 and TRBJ2-7; TRBD1 agrees at 7 bases. The trim removed 0 bases at V and 12 bases at J, leaving 11 bases unmatched. From germline, CDR1 is DFQATT and CDR2 SNEGSKA (reference sequence). CDR3 length: 13 residues. DNA of the CDR3: TGCAGTGCTAGAGAAGGGGGCGGGCTGGGATGGTACTTC. Protein sequence: CSAREGGGLGWYF.

This clonotype occurred a few times. The chain links TRBV20-1 to TRBJ2-3, with 9 bases fitting TRBD1. The CDR3 runs 15 residues. V was clipped by 0 bases and J by 2 bases; unmatched bases: 3. Germline CDR1 is DFQATT and CDR2 is SNEGSKA (reference sequence). CDR3 sequence (DNA): TGCAGTGCTAGAGACGGGACAGGGCTCACAGATACGCAGTATTTT. Protein: CSARDGTGLTDTQYF.

The chain combines TRBV15 with TRBJ2-5; the D is unclear. The DNA matches TRBJ2-7 better at its end, which makes the J call doubtful. The CDR3 runs to 12 residues. Germline V lookup: CDR1 LNHNV, CDR2 YYDKDF (reference sequence). CDR3 coding DNA: TGTGCCACCAGCAGGGAGTCACCCGAGCAGTACTTC. Its protein product is CATSRESPEQYF.

The chain carries TRBV7-3 and TRBJ2-1, with a weak D call TRBD2 (5 bases). The CDR3 consists of 14 residues. V lost 0 bases and J 9 bases, leaving 12 bases between the germline ends. CDR1 and CDR2 (germline): SGHTA, FQGTGA. The DNA of the CDR3 is TGTGCCAGCAGCTTAACGGGAGTTGTAAGTGAGCAGTTCTTC. As protein: CASSLTGVVSEQFF. The whole variable domain, filled in from reference TRBV7-3 and TRBJ2-1, reads GAGVSQTPSNKVTEKGKYVELRCDPISGHTALYWYRQSLGQGPEFLIYFQGTGAADDSGLPNDRFFAVRPEGSVSTLKIQRTERGDSAVYLCASSLTGVVSEQFFGPGTRLTVL.

About this clonotype: The germline gene is not matched at one end of the junction; a read error may be the cause. The V gene is TRBV12-3 or TRBV12-4, the J gene TRBJ2-3, with D possibly matching TRBD1 (7 bases). This CDR3 contains 14 residues. Here the CDR3 reads CASSARGVRDSQYF. CDR3 nucleotide sequence: TGTGCCAGCAGTGCCAGGGGGGTCCGAGATTCGCAGTATTTT.

This clonotype was seen only a few times. V usage is TRBV5-1 and J usage is TRBJ2-1; D possibly corresponds to TRBD2 (6 bases). Looked up from germline, CDR1 is SGHRS and CDR2 is YFSETQ. V gave up 1 base and J gave up 6 bases, with 17 bases separating them. There are 16 residues in the CDR3. CDR3 protein: CASSLPELGGCNEQFF. CDR3 DNA sequence: TGCGCCAGCAGCTTGCCTGAATTGGGAGGATGCAATGAGCAGTTCTTC.

This clonotype has just a few counts. V is TRBV9 and J is TRBJ2-5, with TRBD2 identical over 7 bases. The CDR3 extends over 16 amino acids. Germline lookup yields CDR1 SGDLS and CDR2 YYNGEE. Trimming cost V 0 bases and J 1 base; bases outside gene matches: 6. CDR3 coding DNA: TGTGCCAGCAGCGTAGAGGCTAGCGGAACCCAAGAGACCCAGTACTTC. It specifies CASSVEASGTQETQYF.

V and J are TRBV27 and TRBJ2-7; D is unclear. This CDR3 has 14 residues. Per germline, CDR1 MNHEY and CDR2 SMNVEV (reference sequence). Trimming shortened V by 8 bases and J by 2 bases, and 16 bases separated the two germline ends. The CDR3 nucleotides read TGTGCCAGCCGCCGCCGACTCCTGACCTACGAGCAGTACTTC. It translates to CASRRRLLTYEQYF.

In this sample, this clonotype turned up a few times. CDR3 sequence: CASSVTALNTEAFF. CDR3 sequence (DNA): TGTGCCAGCAGTGTGACAGCTTTAAACACTGAAGCTTTCTTT. The chain links TRBV27 to TRBJ1-1; tentative D call: TRBD1 (5 bases). The V and J ends lost 5 bases and 2 bases respectively, with 12 bases between them. The CDR3 length is 14 residues. CDR1 and CDR2 (germline): MNHEY, SMNVEV (reference sequence).

This clonotype was seen repeatedly, ten times or more. The rearrangement links TRBV24-1 to TRBJ2-1; TRBD2 agrees at 7 bases. Germline V CDR1 and CDR2: KGHDR, SFDVKD. The CDR3 length is 12 residues. J gave up 8 bases and V 12 bases, and 9 bases lay outside the gene matches. CDR3 DNA: TGTGCCTCTCAAGGTGCGGGGGATGAGCAGTTCTTC. This sequence encodes CASQGAGDEQFF.

The V call is TRBV10-2, the J call TRBJ1-1; TRBD1 agrees at 9 bases. V was pared by 4 bases and J by 10 bases, with 7 bases of the junction left unmatched. Germline V gives CDR1 WSHSY, CDR2 SAAADI. CDR3 length: 13 amino acids. The CDR3, as DNA: TGCGCCAGCAGTGGGAACAGGGGGCTTGGAGCTTTCTTT. Protein: CASSGNRGLGAFF.

V gene TRBV10-2 combines with J gene TRBJ2-1; 8 bases are a match to TRBD2. With 7 bases clipped from V and 5 bases from J, the junction kept 10 bases outside the gene matches. Per the germline V gene, CDR1 is WSHSY and CDR2 is SAAADI. This CDR3 spans 15 amino acids. CDR3 DNA sequence: TGCGCCAGCAAAGGGAGCGGGGGCGGAGACAATGAGCAGTTCTTC. Protein product: CASKGSGGGDNEQFF.

This clonotype has ten or more counts. The rearrangement links TRBV29-1 to TRBJ2-1, with 7 bases aligning to TRBD2. CDR3 length equals 14 residues. V shed 6 bases and J 4 bases; nucleotides not matched to a gene: 9. Germline values: CDR1 SQVTM, CDR2 ANQGSEA. The CDR3 DNA sequence: TGCAGCGTGATCCGGGACTACAATTACAATGAGCAGTTCTTC. Translation gives CSVIRDYNYNEQFF.

Details on this clonotype: Just one base apart from a much larger clone, this may be a read error. The rearrangement joins TRBV5-1 to TRBJ2-7; D perhaps matches TRBD1 (5 bases). The J call may not be correct, given that the DNA end is closer to TRBJ2-5. The germline V gene encodes CDR1 SGHRS and CDR2 YFSETQ. This CDR3 comprises 14 residues. CDR3 amino acids: CGSSFRGATETQYF. CDR3 sequence (DNA): TGCGGCAGCAGCTTCCGTGGGGCGACGGAGACCCAGTACTTC.